The rows below give T cell receptor beta chains drawn from one sample of a study of T-cell reconstitution after alpha-beta-depleted transplantation in children. TCRdb redid the calling of the PCR reads with MiXCR, one entry per CDR3 protein. The table includes about 540,000 distinct CDR3 sequences, around 16% detected once. The sequenced sample was PBMCs from the stem cell graft donor, obtained from the stem cell graft. The origin of the receptors is a human donor who donated a stem cell graft to a child with acute lymphoblastic leukemia. CDR3s include the opening cysteine and the closing phenylalanine or tryptophan. A D gene is named only where the DNA matches it firmly. Some rows have no size entry. The others give once, few or many, or a class for an expanded clone.

j_call clone_size d_call v_call cdr3_aa cdr3_nt
TRBJ2-1 - TRBD2 TRBV29-1 CSVHSPTSGSPDEQFF TGCAGCGTCCACAGCCCGACTAGCGGGAGTCCGGATGAGCAGTTCTTC
TRBJ2-1 few - TRBV5-1 CASSPDAAGEQFF TGCGCCAGCAGCCCCGACGCCGCGGGTGAGCAGTTCTTC
TRBJ2-7 - TRBD2 TRBV20-1 CSAVGDYHPSYEQYF TGCAGTGCCGTGGGGGACTACCACCCCTCCTACGAGCAGTACTTC
TRBJ2-7 - - TRBV20-1 CSAQLPDFPYEQYF TGCAGTGCCCAACTCCCTGACTTTCCCTACGAGCAGTACTTC
TRBJ2-5 few - TRBV5-1 CASSLGPGVEETQYF TGCGCCAGCAGCTTGGGACCGGGAGTGGAAGAGACCCAGTACTTC
TRBJ2-1 - TRBD2 TRBV2 CARGLAGDSRLNEQFF TGTGCCAGGGGACTAGCGGGAGATTCCCGCCTCAATGAGCAGTTCTTC
TRBJ2-1 - TRBD2 TRBV19 CASSISGLAGRLPHNEQFF TGTGCCAGTAGTATATCTGGACTAGCGGGGAGACTCCCCCACAATGAGCAGTTCTTC
TRBJ1-1 - TRBD1 TRBV12-3/TRBV12-4 CASRDRTGPTEAFF TGTGCCAGCAGGGACCGGACAGGGCCCACTGAAGCTTTCTTT
TRBJ2-1 few - TRBV5-4 CASSLGIAPIYNEQFF TGTGCCAGCAGCTTGGGGATAGCGCCTATCTACAATGAGCAGTTCTTC
TRBJ1-1 few - TRBV6-1 CASSEGVLRWTGTEAFF TGTGCCAGCAGTGAAGGGGTACTCCGGTGGACGGGTACTGAAGCTTTCTTT
TRBJ2-6 few TRBD2 TRBV5-1 CASSLAGLAGSGANVLTF TGCGCCAGCAGCTTGGCGGGACTAGCGGGCTCTGGGGCCAACGTCCTGACTTTC
TRBJ2-1 - - TRBV12-3/TRBV12-4 CASSLSLGRSEFF TGTGCCAGCAGTTTATCTCTAGGCCGTTCGGAGTTCTTC
TRBJ1-2 - - TRBV27 CASSLSTGWPYGYTF TGTGCCAGCAGTTTATCAACAGGGTGGCCCTATGGCTACACCTTC
TRBJ2-1 - - TRBV20-1 CSARAPGGGGSYNEQFF TGCAGTGCTAGAGCCCCGGGCGGGGGCGGCTCCTACAATGAGCAGTTCTTC
TRBJ1-4 - - TRBV12-3/TRBV12-4 CASSFNEKLFF TGTGCCAGCAGTTTTAATGAAAAACTGTTTTTT
TRBJ2-1 - TRBD2 TRBV20-1 CSAIWTSGPRDYNEQFF TGCAGTGCTATCTGGACTAGCGGGCCGCGGGACTACAATGAGCAGTTCTTC
TRBJ2-7 few - TRBV7-2 CASSPDRLYEQYF TGTGCCAGCAGTCCCGACCGTCTCTACGAGCAGTACTTC
TRBJ1-4 - - TRBV15 CATSRASPEKLFF TGTGCCACCAGCAGAGCAAGCCCCGAAAAACTGTTTTTT
TRBJ2-1 - - TRBV29-1 CSAVGGTFFEQFF TGCAGCGCGGTGGGGGGTACTTTTTTTGAGCAGTTCTTC
TRBJ1-4 few - TRBV11-2 CASSLEGLITTNEKLFF TGTGCCAGCAGCTTAGAGGGCCTGATTACAACTAATGAAAAACTGTTTTTT
TRBJ2-7 few - TRBV28 CASSFYPTGRWGEQYF TGTGCCAGCAGTTTCTATCCGACCGGGCGGTGGGGCGAGCAGTACTTC
TRBJ2-7 few TRBD1 TRBV19 CASRPGQESYEQYF TGTGCCAGTAGACCGGGACAGGAGTCCTACGAGCAGTACTTC
TRBJ2-5 few - TRBV19 CASSIKGWGLETQYF TGTGCCAGTAGTATAAAGGGCTGGGGTTTGGAGACCCAGTACTTC
TRBJ2-7 - TRBD1 TRBV5-1 CASSLDSFSGQSYF TGCGCCAGCAGCTTGGATTCTTTCTCGGGACAGAGTTACTTC
TRBJ2-4 few - TRBV6-5 CASSSPRGAKNIQYF TGTGCCAGCAGTTCTCCAAGGGGCGCCAAAAACATTCAGTACTTC
TRBJ2-3 few - TRBV7-8 CASSSRLTGRTDTQYF TGTGCCAGCAGCTCCCGACTCACTGGGCGGACAGATACGCAGTATTTT
TRBJ2-3 - TRBD2 TRBV9 CASSHNSGASGRFDTQYF TGTGCCAGCAGCCACAACTCCGGGGCAAGCGGGAGATTTGATACGCAGTATTTT
TRBJ2-1 - TRBD2 TRBV9 CASNKAGLSYNEQFF TGTGCCAGCAACAAAGCGGGACTTTCCTACAATGAGCAGTTCTTC
TRBJ2-1 - TRBD1 TRBV5-6 CASSAGQGTYNEQFF TGTGCCAGCAGCGCGGGACAGGGTACCTACAATGAGCAGTTCTTC
TRBJ2-1 few - TRBV29-1 CSVRLVNGNEQFF TGCAGCGTTCGGCTAGTAAATGGCAATGAGCAGTTCTTC
TRBJ2-3 - - TRBV30 CAWTPVGVDTQYF TGTGCCTGGACCCCGGTGGGAGTAGATACGCAGTATTTT
TRBJ2-7 few TRBD2 TRBV5-1 CASSFRDYHYEQYF TGCGCCAGCAGTTTCCGGGACTACCACTACGAGCAGTACTTC
TRBJ2-1 few TRBD2 TRBV5-1 CASSLVVAGDYNEQFF TGCGCCAGCAGCTTGGTAGTAGCGGGTGACTACAATGAGCAGTTCTTC
TRBJ2-7 few TRBD2 TRBV5-1 CASSLPSGWAMEEQYF TGCGCCAGCAGCTTGCCTAGCGGGTGGGCGATGGAAGAGCAGTACTTC
TRBJ1-6 few - TRBV6-1 CAIYRQGSSYNSPLHF TGTGCCATCTACCGGCAGGGTAGCTCCTATAATTCACCCCTCCACTTT
TRBJ2-5 - TRBD2 TRBV20-1 CSARPLGTSEEETQYF TGCAGTGCTAGACCTCTCGGGACTAGCGAGGAAGAGACCCAGTACTTC
TRBJ1-4 - - TRBV20-1 CSAIRGMGKLFF TGCAGTGCTATACGTGGAATGGGAAAACTGTTTTTT
TRBJ1-2 few - TRBV11-2 CASSLGPGNYGYTF TGTGCCAGTAGCTTAGGGCCGGGGAACTATGGCTACACCTTC
TRBJ2-3 few - TRBV7-9 CASSLGGDSTDTQYF TGTGCCAGCAGCTTAGGGGGAGACAGCACAGATACGCAGTATTTT
TRBJ1-1 few - TRBV10-2 CASATGGSGSEAFF TGCGCCAGCGCAACGGGAGGGTCTGGCTCTGAAGCTTTCTTT
TRBJ1-2 once - TRBV20-1 CCARVGGATGAIYGYTF TGCTGCGCTAGAGTAGGGGGGGCAACAGGTGCTATCTATGGCTACACCTTC
TRBJ2-5 - - TRBV11-1 CASGPHATGKETQYF TGTGCCAGCGGACCACACGCGACAGGAAAAGAGACCCAGTACTTC
TRBJ2-3 once - TRBV5-1 CASSQSPDLDTQYF TGCGCCAGCTCACAGAGCCCCGACTTAGATACGCAGTATTTT
TRBJ1-1 few - TRBV12-3/TRBV12-4 CASSLRGIGTEAFF TGTGCCAGCAGTTTACGGGGTATAGGTACTGAAGCTTTCTTT
TRBJ2-3 - - TRBV29-1 CSVEERLADTQYF TGCAGCGTTGAAGAGCGGCTAGCAGATACGCAGTATTTT
TRBJ2-1 - - TRBV11-1 CASSLTPPGPRFF TGTGCCAGCAGCTTAACCCCCCCCGGGCCTCGGTTCTTC
TRBJ1-2 - TRBD1 TRBV3-1 CASSQKDRGGGYTF TGTGCCAGCAGCCAGAAGGACAGGGGGGGAGGCTACACCTTC
TRBJ1-5 few - TRBV4-1 CASSYSALRQPQHF TGCGCCAGCAGCTACAGTGCCCTCAGACAGCCCCAGCATTTT
TRBJ1-1 few - TRBV5-6 CASSFYVPTEAFF TGTGCCAGCAGCTTTTACGTTCCCACTGAAGCTTTCTTT
TRBJ2-7 few TRBD2 TRBV6-5 CASSYDSGRALNYEQYF TGTGCCAGCAGTTACGATAGCGGGAGGGCCTTGAACTACGAGCAGTACTTC
TRBJ1-3 few - TRBV27 CASSLFYTGGNTIYF TGTGCCAGCAGTTTATTTTATACAGGGGGAAACACCATATATTTT
TRBJ2-3 - - TRBV7-9 CATDKPTDTQYF TGTGCCACTGACAAGCCTACAGATACGCAGTATTTT
TRBJ2-1 - TRBD2 TRBV29-1 CSVHSGSNEQFF TGCAGCGTTCACAGCGGGAGCAATGAGCAGTTCTTC
TRBJ2-5 - TRBD2 TRBV3-1 CASSQDKLAGVETQYF TGTGCCAGCAGCCAAGATAAACTAGCGGGAGTAGAGACCCAGTACTTC
TRBJ2-6 - - TRBV5-5 CASSAGESGANVLTF TGTGCCAGCAGCGCAGGAGAGTCTGGGGCCAACGTCCTGACTTTC
TRBJ1-2 few - TRBV5-1 CASSLVKGQEGYTF TGCGCCAGCAGCTTGGTGAAGGGGCAGGAAGGCTACACCTTC
TRBJ2-4 few - TRBV4-1 CASNSWKNIQYF TGCGCCAGCAACAGCTGGAAAAACATTCAGTACTTC
TRBJ1-2 few TRBD1 TRBV5-1 CASRYTFGTGVNYGYTF TGCGCCAGCAGATATACCTTTGGGACAGGTGTTAACTATGGCTACACCTTC
TRBJ2-1 - TRBD1 TRBV6-1 CASSEAGTVNEQFF TGTGCCAGCAGTGAAGCCGGGACAGTCAATGAGCAGTTCTTC
TRBJ1-4 - - TRBV5-1 CASSSGHRRWEKLFF TGCGCCAGCAGCTCGGGACACCGAAGATGGGAAAAACTGTTTTTT